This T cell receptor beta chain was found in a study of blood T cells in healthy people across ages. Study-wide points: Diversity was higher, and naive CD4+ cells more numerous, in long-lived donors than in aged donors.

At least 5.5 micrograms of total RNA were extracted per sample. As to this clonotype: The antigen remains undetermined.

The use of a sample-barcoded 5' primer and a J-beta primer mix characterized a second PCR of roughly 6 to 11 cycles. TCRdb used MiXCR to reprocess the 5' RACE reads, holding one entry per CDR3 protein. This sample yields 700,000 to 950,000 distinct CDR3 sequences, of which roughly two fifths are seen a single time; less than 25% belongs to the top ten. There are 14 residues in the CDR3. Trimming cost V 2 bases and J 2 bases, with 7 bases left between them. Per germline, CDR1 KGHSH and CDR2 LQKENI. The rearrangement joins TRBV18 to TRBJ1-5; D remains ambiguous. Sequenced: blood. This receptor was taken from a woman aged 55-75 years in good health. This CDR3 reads CASSPGFGNQPQHF. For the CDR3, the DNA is TGTGCCAGCTCACCAGGGTTTGGCAATCAGCCCCAGCATTTT.